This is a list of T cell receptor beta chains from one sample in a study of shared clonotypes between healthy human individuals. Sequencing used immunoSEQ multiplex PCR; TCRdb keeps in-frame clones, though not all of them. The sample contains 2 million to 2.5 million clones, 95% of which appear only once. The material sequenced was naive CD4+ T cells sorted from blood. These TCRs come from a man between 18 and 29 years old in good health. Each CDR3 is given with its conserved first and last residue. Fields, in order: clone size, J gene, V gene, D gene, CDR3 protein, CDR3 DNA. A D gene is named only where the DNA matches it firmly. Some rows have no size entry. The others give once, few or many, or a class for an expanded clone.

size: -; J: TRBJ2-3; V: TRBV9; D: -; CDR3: CASSVGGTQGITDTQYF; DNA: TGTGCCAGCAGCGTAGGGGGGACCCAGGGCATCACAGATACGCAGTATTTT
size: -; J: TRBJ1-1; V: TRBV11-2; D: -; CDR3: CASTLDRRETEAFF; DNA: TGTGCCAGCACCCTCGACCGAAGGGAGACTGAAGCTTTCTTT
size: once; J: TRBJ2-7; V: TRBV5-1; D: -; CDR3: CASSLVDGYSYEQYF; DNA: TGCGCCAGCAGCTTGGTAGACGGTTACTCCTACGAGCAGTACTTC
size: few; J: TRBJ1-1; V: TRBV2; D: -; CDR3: CASSPLRDTEAFF; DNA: TGTGCCAGCAGCCCTTTGAGGGACACTGAAGCTTTCTTT
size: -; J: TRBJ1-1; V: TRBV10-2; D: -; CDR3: CASSEATQNTEAFF; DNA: TGCGCCAGCAGTGAGGCCACGCAGAACACTGAAGCTTTCTTT
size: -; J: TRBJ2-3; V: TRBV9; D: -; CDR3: CASRGEAWTDTQYF; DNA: TGTGCCAGCAGGGGGGAGGCTTGGACAGATACGCAGTATTTT
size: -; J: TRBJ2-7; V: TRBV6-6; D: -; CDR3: CASSYQGSYEQYF; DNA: TGTGCCAGCAGTTATCAGGGTTCCTACGAGCAGTACTTC
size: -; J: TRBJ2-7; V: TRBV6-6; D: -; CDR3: CASRPSRDKATYEQYF; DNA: TGTGCCAGCAGACCCAGTCGGGATAAGGCGACCTACGAGCAGTACTTC
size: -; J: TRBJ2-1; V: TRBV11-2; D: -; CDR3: CAVGAHPYNEQFF; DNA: TGTGCCGTCGGAGCGCACCCCTACAATGAGCAGTTCTTC
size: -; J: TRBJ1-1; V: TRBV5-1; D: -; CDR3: CASSPDRKATEAFF; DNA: TGCGCCAGCAGCCCCGATAGGAAGGCTACTGAAGCTTTCTTT
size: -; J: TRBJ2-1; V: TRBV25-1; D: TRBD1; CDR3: CASSGMDRGIYNEQFF; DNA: TGTGCCAGCAGTGGAATGGACAGGGGCATCTACAATGAGCAGTTCTTC
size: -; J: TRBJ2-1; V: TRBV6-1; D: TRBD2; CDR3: CASSEAPTSGVYNEQFF; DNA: TGTGCCAGCAGTGAAGCGCCGACTAGCGGGGTTTACAATGAGCAGTTCTTC
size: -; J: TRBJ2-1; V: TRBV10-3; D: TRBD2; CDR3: CAIRGTSGAPYNEQFF; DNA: TGTGCCATCAGGGGGACTAGCGGGGCTCCCTACAATGAGCAGTTCTTC
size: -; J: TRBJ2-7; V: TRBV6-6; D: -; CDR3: CASTSLLGEQYF; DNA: TGTGCCAGCACCTCTCTCTTGGGGGAGCAGTACTTC